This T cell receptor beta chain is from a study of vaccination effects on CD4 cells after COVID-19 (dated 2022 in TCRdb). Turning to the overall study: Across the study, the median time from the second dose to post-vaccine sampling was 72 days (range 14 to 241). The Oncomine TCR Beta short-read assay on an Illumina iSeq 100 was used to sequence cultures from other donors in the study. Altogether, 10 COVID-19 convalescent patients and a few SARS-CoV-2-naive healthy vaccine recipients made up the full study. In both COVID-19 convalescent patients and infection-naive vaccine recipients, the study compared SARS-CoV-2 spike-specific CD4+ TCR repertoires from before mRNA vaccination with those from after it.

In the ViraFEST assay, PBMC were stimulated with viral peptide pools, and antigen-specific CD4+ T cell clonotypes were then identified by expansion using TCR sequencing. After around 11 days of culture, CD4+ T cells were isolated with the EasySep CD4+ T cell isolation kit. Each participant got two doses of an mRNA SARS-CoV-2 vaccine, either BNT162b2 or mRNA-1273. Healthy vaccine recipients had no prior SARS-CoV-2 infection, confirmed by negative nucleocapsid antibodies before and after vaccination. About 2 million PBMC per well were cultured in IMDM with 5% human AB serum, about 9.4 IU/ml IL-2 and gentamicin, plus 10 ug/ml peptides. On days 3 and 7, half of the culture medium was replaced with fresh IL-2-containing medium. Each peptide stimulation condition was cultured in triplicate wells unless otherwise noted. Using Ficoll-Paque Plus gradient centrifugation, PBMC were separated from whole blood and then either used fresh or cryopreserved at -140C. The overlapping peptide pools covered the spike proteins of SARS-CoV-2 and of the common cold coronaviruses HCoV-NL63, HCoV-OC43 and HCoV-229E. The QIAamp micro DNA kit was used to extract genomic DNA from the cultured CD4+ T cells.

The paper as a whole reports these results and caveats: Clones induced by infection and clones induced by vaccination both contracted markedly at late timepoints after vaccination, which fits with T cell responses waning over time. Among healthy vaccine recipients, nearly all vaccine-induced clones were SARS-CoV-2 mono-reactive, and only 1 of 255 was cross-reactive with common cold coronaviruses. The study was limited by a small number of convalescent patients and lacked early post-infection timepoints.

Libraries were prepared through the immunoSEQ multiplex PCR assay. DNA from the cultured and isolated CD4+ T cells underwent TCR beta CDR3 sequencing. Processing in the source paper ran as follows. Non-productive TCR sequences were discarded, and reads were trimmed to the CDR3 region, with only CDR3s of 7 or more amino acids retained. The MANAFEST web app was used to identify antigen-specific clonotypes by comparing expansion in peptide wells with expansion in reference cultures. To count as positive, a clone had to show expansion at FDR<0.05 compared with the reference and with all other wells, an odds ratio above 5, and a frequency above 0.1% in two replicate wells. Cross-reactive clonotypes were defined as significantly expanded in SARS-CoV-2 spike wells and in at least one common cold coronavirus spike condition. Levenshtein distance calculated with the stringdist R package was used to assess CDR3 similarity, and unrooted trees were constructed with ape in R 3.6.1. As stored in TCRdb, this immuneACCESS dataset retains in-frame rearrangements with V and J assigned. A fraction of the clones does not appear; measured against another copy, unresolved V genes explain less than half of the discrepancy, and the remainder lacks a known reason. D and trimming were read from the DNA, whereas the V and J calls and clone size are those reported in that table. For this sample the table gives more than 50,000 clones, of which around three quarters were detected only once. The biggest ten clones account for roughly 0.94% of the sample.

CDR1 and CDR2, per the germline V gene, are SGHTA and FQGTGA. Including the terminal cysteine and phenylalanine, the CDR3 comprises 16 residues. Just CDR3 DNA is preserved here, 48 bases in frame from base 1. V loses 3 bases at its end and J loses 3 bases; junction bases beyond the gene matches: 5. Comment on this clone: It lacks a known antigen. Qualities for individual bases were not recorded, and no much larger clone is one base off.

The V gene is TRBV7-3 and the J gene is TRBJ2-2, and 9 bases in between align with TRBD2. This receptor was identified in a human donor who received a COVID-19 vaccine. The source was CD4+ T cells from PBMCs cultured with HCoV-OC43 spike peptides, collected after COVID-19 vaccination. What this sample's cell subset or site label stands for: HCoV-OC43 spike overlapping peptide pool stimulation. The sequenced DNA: TGTGCCAGCAGCTTGGCTGGCGGGGGGGACACCGGGGAGCTGTTTTTT. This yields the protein CASSLAGGGDTGELFF.